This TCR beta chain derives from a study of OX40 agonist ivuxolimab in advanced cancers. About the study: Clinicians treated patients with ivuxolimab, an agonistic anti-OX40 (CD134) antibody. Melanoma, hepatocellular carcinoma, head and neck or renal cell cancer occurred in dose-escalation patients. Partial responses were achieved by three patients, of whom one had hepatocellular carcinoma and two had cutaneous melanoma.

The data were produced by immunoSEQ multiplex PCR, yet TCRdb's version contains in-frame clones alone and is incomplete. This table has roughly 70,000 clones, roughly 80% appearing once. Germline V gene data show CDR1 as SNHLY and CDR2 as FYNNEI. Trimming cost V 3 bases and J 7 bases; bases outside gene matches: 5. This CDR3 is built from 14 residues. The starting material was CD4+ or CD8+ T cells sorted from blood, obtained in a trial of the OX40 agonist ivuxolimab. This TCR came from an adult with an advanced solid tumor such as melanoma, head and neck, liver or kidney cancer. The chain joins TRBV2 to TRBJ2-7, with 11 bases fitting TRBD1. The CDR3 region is CASSDRGQGGEQYF. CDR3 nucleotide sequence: TGTGCCAGCAGTGATAGGGGACAGGGGGGAGAGCAGTACTTC.